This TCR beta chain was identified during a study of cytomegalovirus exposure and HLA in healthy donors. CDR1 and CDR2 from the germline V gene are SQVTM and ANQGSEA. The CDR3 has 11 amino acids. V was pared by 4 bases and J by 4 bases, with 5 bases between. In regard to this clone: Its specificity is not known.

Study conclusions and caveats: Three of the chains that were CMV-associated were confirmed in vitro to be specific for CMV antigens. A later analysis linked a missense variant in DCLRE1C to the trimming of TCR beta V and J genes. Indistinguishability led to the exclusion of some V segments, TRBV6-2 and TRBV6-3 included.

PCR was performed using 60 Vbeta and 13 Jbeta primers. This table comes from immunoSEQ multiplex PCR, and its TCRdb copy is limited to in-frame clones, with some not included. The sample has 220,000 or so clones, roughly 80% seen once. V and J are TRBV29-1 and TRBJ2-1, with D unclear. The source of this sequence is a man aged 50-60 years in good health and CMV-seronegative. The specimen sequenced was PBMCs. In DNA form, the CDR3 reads TGCAGCGTTGGAGCTTACAATGAGCAGTTCTTC. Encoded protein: CSVGAYNEQFF.